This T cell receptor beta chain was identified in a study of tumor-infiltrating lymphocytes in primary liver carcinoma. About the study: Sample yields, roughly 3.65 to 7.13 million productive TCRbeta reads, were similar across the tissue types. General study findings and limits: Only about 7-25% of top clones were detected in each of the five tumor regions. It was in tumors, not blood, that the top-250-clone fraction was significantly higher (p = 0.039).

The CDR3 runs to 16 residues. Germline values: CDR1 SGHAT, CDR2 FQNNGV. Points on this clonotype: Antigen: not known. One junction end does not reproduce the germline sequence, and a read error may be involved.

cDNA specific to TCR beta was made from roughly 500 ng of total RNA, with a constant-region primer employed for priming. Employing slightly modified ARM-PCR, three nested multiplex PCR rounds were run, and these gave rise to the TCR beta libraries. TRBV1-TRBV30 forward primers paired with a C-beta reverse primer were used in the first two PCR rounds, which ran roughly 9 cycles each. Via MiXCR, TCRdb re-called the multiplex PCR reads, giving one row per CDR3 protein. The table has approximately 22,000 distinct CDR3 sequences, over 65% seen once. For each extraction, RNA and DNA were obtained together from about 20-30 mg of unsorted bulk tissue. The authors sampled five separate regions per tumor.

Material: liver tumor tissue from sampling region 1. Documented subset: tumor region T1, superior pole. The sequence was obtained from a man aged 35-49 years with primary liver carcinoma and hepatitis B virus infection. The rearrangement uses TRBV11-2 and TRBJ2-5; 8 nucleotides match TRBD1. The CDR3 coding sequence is TGTGCCAGCAGCTTAACAGCAGGGGGCTTAGGGGAGACCCAGTATTTC. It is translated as CASSLTAGGLGETQYF.